These 14 T cell receptor beta chains originate from one sample sequenced in a study of blood T cells in healthy people across ages (dated by TCRdb to the mid-2010s). Library method: 5' RACE. Sequencing instrument: Illumina HiSeq 2500. A second PCR of roughly 7 to 11 cycles was performed with a sample-barcoded 5' primer and a J-beta primer mix. The public reads were run again by TCRdb, first through fastp at Q25 and then through MiXCR, and only productive beta chains were kept. Under each unique CDR3 protein, matching rows form one entry showing the most common genes and DNA. The sample table records 1.5 million to 2 million distinct CDR3 sequences; approximately 30% of these occur just once. The leading ten clones occupy 7.7% of the sample. Sequenced: blood. Receptors were obtained from a woman aged 25 to 39 in good health.

The genes are TRBV20-1 and TRBJ1-3; 9 bases fit TRBD1. The CDR3 is 14 amino acids. Germline trimming cut 5 bases from V and 1 base from J; bases unmatched to any gene: 3. Germline CDR1 and CDR2: DFQATT and SNEGSKA (reference sequence). DNA for the CDR3: TGCAGTGCTCGGACAGGGGATTCTGGAAACACCATATATTTT. Protein: CSARTGDSGNTIYF.

This clonotype came up many times. The chain joins TRBV6-2 or TRBV6-3 to TRBJ2-5, with D unresolved. CDR3 size: 14 residues. Trimming stripped 6 bases from V and 1 base from J, with 12 bases between. Germline CDR1 MNHEY, CDR2 SVGEGT. The CDR3, as DNA: TGTGCCAGCAGACCTCCAGCGTTCCAAGAGACCCAGTACTTC. Translation: CASRPPAFQETQYF.

The sample holds a few counts of this clonotype. It may be a read error: a sequence one base away is much more abundant. The chain employs TRBV12-3 or TRBV12-4 and TRBJ2-4; 7 nucleotides line up with TRBD1. The CDR3 is 14 amino acids. J lost 7 bases, V lost 5 bases, and 8 bases had no gene match. CDR3 sequence: CASSVTGARNIQYF. CDR3 DNA sequence: TGTGCCAGCAGTGTAACAGGGGCCCGGAACATTCAGTACTTC.

This chain links TRBV7-9 with TRBJ2-7, with no clear D. The CDR3 length is 14 residues. The germline gives CDR1 SEHNR, CDR2 FQNEAQ (reference sequence). V was cut by 8 bases and J by 2 bases, with 16 bases left in between. The CDR3: CASGLRQGTYEQYF. The DNA of the CDR3 is TGTGCCAGCGGGTTGCGGCAAGGGACCTACGAGCAGTACTTC.

The sample holds a few counts of this clonotype. The chain uses TRBV2 and TRBJ2-7; D call uncertain. Deletions cut 7 bases from V and 1 base from J, with 8 bases between. Per germline, CDR1 SNHLY and CDR2 FYNNEI. The CDR3 contains 12 residues. The CDR3 coding sequence is TGTGCCAGCATGGTACTATCCTACGAGCAGTACTTC. It codes for CASMVLSYEQYF. Filled out from reference TRBV2 and TRBJ2-7, the complete variable domain reads EPEVTQTPSHQVTQMGQEVILRCVPISNHLYFYWYRQILGQKVEFLVSFYNNEISEKSEIFDDQFSVERPDGSNFTLKIRSTKLEDSAMYFCASMVLSYEQYFGPGTRLTVT.

The chain recombines TRBV6-6 with TRBJ1-5; D is uncertain. CDR1 and CDR2 from the germline V gene are MNHNY and SVGAGI (reference sequence). The V and J ends lost 7 bases and 0 bases respectively, with 13 bases between them. This CDR3 spans 15 amino acids. The CDR3 bases are TGTGCCAGCATCCAAGGAAGTTATAGCAATCAGCCCCAGCATTTT. It encodes CASIQGSYSNQPQHF.

V usage is TRBV20-1 and J usage is TRBJ2-3; 9 bases map to TRBD2. In germline, CDR1 is DFQATT, CDR2 SNEGSKA (reference sequence). V was clipped by 1 base and J by 3 bases; unmatched bases: 5. The CDR3 has 15 residues. The CDR3, as DNA: TGCAGTGCTAGAGTTAAGCGGGGGGAGACAGATACGCAGTATTTT. Protein: CSARVKRGETDTQYF.

As for this clonotype: A much larger clone is a single base away; this may be a read error. CDR3 in DNA: TGTGCCACTCTGAGGATAGCGGAGTCCGTAGAGACCCAGTACTTC. It specifies CATLRIAESVETQYF. The gene calls are TRBV10-3 and TRBJ2-7, with D perhaps matching TRBD2 (6 bases). The end of the DNA is better explained by TRBJ2-5, so the J call may be wrong. This CDR3 region has 15 residues. CDR1 and CDR2 from the germline V gene are ENHRY and SYGVKD.

This clonotype was seen more than once but under ten times. The chain is built from TRBV28 and TRBJ1-5, with TRBD1 as a possible D gene (5 bases). The CDR3 runs 15 residues. The V gene lost 3 bases and the J gene lost 2 bases, with 11 bases spanning the gap. Looked up from germline, CDR1 is MDHEN and CDR2 is SYDVKM. CDR3 protein: CASSLGTVGNQPQHF. The CDR3 coding sequence is TGTGCCAGCAGTTTGGGGACGGTAGGCAATCAGCCCCAGCATTTT. The full variable domain, with the rest looked up from reference TRBV28 and TRBJ1-5, is DVKVTQSSRYLVKRTGEKVFLECVQDMDHENMFWYRQDPGLGLRLIYFSYDVKMKEKGDIPEGYSVSREKKERFSLILESASTNQTSMYLCASSLGTVGNQPQHFGDGTRLSIL.

This clonotype was counted a few times. The V call is TRBV7-8, the J call TRBJ2-1, with TRBD1 matching over 7 bases. Germline CDR1 and CDR2: SGHVS and FQNEAQ. V shed 2 bases, J shed 7 bases, and the junction held 8 bases outside the gene matches. The CDR3 spans 15 residues. CDR3 DNA: TGTGCCAGCAGCTTAAGCTTGACAGGGAGAAATGAGCAGTTCTTC. Encoded protein: CASSLSLTGRNEQFF.

The sample holds a few counts of this clonotype. V and J are TRBV6-1 and TRBJ2-1; 9 nucleotides match TRBD2. The V segment lost 1 base and the J segment 1 base; nucleotides outside the gene matches: 5. The CDR3 has 17 amino acids. From germline, CDR1 is MNHNS and CDR2 SASEGT. The CDR3 sequence: CASSEDLAGPSYNEQFF. The CDR3 coding sequence is TGTGCCAGCAGTGAAGATCTAGCGGGGCCATCCTACAATGAGCAGTTCTTC.

Only a few counts were recorded for this clonotype. This chain joins TRBV6-1 and TRBJ2-7; D may match TRBD1 or TRBD2 (5 bases each). The CDR3 loop spans 14 amino acids. Germline assignment: CDR1 MNHNS and CDR2 SASEGT. V shed 8 bases and J shed 7 bases, with 21 bases lying between them. CDR3 sequence: CASVDWGKGGEQYF. The DNA of the CDR3 is TGTGCCAGCGTTGACTGGGGGAAAGGTGGTGAGCAGTACTTC.

In the case of this clonotype: One junction end does not reproduce the germline sequence, and a read error may be involved. The chain has TRBV10-3 and TRBJ2-4, with D perhaps matching TRBD1 (6 bases). The J call may not be correct, given that the DNA end is closer to TRBJ2-7. The CDR3 contains 12 residues. Germline V CDR1 and CDR2: ENHRY, SYGVKD. Written as DNA, the CDR3 is TGTGCCGTCAGCAAACAGGGCCACGAGCAGTACTTC. It encodes CAVSKQGHEQYF.

A word on this clonotype: Since the CDR3 does not end with the conserved phenylalanine or tryptophan, this likely comes from a read error. The chain couples TRBV19 to TRBJ2-1; D remains ambiguous. V shed 4 bases and J shed 10 bases, with 20 bases lying between them. The CDR3 runs to 15 residues. Germline values: CDR1 LNHDA, CDR2 SQIVND (reference sequence). This CDR3 is CASSTLGPRLEEQFL. CDR3 sequence (DNA): TGTGCCAGTAGTACCCTGGGTCCCCGGTTGGAGGAGCAGTTCTTG.